This T cell receptor beta chain was recovered during a study of glioma-infiltrating T cells. Only a few counts were recorded for this clonotype. Its antigen remains unidentified. Overall study findings and caveats: Only very few CDR3 sequences appeared in both tissue and blood. Non-neoplastic patients had below-expected tissue-blood divergence, while all gliomas exceeded expectation.

TCR alpha and beta CDR3 regions were amplified from RNA using iRepertoire nested multiplex PCR. In TCRdb, the multiplex PCR reads were re-called with MiXCR into one record per CDR3 protein. The sample consists of 90,000 to 110,000 distinct CDR3 sequences, around 25% of them appearing once. Germline CDR1 and CDR2: LNHDA and SQIVND (reference sequence). V lost 4 bases, J lost 2 bases, and 9 bases lay in between. The CDR3 spans 13 residues. What was sequenced was glioma tissue, nonneoplastic brain tissue, or PBMCs (not recorded which). The TCR was taken from a human donor with low-grade glioma or glioblastoma, undergoing nonglioma brain surgery, or in good health (not recorded which). The gene calls are TRBV19 and TRBJ2-7, with TRBD1 as a possible D gene (5 bases). The CDR3 loop reads CASSNSRAYEQYF. DNA for the CDR3: TGTGCCAGTAGTAATTCCAGGGCCTACGAGCAGTACTTC.